The table lists the clone carrying this T cell receptor beta chain with many counts. The germline gene is not matched at one end of the junction; a read error may be the cause. TCRdb reprocessed the 5' RACE reads with MiXCR, giving one entry per CDR3 protein. The sample yields approximately 500,000 distinct CDR3 sequences, roughly 26% seen once. The CDR3 totals 11 residues. This entry is derived from a study of identical twins. This sample was also put to use in a study of T cells expressing NK-cell markers.

Sequencing was performed on CD4+ T cells sorted from blood. The genes are TRBV12-3 or TRBV12-4 and TRBJ2-7; possibly TRBD1 for D (6 bases). The TCR comes from a woman aged 18-29 years in good health. The CDR3 loop reads CASSLGGEQYF. The CDR3 DNA follows: TGTGCCAGCAGCTTAGGGGGCGAGCAGTACTTC.